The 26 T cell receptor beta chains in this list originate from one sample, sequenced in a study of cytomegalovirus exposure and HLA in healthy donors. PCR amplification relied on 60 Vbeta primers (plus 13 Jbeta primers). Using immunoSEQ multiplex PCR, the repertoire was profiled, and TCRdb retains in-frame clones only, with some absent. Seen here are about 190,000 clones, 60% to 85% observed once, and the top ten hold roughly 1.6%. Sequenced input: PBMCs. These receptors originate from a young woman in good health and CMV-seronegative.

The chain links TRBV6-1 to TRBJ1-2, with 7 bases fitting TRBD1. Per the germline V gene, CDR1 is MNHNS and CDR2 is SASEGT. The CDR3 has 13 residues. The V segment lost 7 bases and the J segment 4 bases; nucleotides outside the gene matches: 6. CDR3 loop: CASTIQGTYGYTF. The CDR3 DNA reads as TGTGCCAGCACTATACAGGGGACCTATGGCTACACCTTC.

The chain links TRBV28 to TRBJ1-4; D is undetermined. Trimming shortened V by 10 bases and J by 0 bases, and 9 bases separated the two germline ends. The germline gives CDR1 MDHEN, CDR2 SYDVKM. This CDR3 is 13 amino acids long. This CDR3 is CATNGATNEKLFF. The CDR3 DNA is TGTGCCACCAACGGAGCAACTAATGAAAAACTGTTTTTT. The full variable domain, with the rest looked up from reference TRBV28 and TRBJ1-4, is DVKVTQSSRYLVKRTGEKVFLECVQDMDHENMFWYRQDPGLGLRLIYFSYDVKMKEKGDIPEGYSVSREKKERFSLILESASTNQTSMYLCATNGATNEKLFFGSGTQLSVL.

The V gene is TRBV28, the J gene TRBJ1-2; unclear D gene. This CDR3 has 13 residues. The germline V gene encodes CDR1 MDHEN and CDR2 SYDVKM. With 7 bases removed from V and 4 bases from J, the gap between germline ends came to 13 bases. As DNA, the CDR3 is TGTGCCAGCACCTGGAACAGCCTCTATGGCTACACCTTC. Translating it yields CASTWNSLYGYTF.

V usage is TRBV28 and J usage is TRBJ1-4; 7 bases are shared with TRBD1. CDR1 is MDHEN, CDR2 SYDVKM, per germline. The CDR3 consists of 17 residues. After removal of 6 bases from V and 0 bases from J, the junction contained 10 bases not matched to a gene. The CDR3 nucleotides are TGTGCCAGCAGCATGGGACAGCCAGGGGCAACTAATGAAAAACTGTTTTTT. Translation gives CASSMGQPGATNEKLFF. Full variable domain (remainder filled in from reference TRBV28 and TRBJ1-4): DVKVTQSSRYLVKRTGEKVFLECVQDMDHENMFWYRQDPGLGLRLIYFSYDVKMKEKGDIPEGYSVSREKKERFSLILESASTNQTSMYLCASSMGQPGATNEKLFFGSGTQLSVL.

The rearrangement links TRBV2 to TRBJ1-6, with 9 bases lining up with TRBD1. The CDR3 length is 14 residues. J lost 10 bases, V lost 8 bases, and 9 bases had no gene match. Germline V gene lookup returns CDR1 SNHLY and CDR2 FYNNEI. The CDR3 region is CASYLTGGRSPLHF. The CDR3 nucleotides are TGTGCCAGCTATTTGACAGGGGGTCGGTCACCCCTCCACTTT.

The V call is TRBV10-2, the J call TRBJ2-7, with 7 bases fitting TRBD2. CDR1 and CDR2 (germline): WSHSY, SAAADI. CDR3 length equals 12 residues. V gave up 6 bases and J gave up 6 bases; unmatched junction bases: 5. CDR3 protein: CASRRTSSEQYF. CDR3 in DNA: TGCGCCAGCAGGCGGACTAGTTCCGAGCAGTACTTC.

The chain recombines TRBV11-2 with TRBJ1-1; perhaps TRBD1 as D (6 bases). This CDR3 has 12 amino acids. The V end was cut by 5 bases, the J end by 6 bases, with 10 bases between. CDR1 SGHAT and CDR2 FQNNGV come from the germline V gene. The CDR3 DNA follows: TGTGCCAGCAGCGCAACAGGGCCTGAAGCTTTCTTT. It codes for CASSATGPEAFF.

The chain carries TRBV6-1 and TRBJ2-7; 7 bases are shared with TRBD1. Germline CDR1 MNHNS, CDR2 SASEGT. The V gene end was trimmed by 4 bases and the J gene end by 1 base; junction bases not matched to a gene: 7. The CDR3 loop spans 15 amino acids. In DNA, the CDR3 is TGTGCCAGCAGTGCCGGGACAGAAAGTTCCTACGAGCAGTACTTC. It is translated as CASSAGTESSYEQYF.

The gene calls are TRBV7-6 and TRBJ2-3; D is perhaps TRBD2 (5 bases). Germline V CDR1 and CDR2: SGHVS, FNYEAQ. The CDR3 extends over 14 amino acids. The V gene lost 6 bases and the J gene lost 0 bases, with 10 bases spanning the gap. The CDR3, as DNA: TGTGCCAGCAGACCGGGAAAGAGCACAGATACGCAGTATTTT. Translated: CASRPGKSTDTQYF.

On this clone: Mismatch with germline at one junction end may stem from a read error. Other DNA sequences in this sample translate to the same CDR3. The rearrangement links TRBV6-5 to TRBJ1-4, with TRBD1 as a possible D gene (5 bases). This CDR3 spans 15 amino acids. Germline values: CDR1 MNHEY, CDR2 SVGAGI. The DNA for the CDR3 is TGTGCCAGCAGGAGGGACCCGGGGGTTAATGAAAAACTGTTCTTT. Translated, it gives CASRRDPGVNEKLFF.

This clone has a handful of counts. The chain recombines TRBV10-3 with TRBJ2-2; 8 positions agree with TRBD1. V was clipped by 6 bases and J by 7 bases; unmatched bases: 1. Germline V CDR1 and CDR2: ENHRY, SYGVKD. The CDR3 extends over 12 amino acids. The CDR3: CAIRQGDGELFF. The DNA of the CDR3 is TGTGCCATCAGACAGGGGGACGGGGAGCTGTTTTTT.

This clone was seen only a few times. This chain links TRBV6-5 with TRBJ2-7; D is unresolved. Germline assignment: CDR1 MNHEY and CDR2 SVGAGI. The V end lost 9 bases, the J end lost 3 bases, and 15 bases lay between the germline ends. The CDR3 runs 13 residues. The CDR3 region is CASRLGSNYEQYF. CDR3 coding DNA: TGTGCCAGTCGTCTTGGCTCCAACTACGAGCAGTACTTC.

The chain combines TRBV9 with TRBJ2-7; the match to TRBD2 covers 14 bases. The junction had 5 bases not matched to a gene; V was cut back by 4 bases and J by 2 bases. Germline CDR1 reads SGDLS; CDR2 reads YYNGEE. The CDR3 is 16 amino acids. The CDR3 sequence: CASSPRLAGGTYEQYF. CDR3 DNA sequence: TGTGCCAGCAGCCCTCGACTAGCGGGAGGGACCTACGAGCAGTACTTC.

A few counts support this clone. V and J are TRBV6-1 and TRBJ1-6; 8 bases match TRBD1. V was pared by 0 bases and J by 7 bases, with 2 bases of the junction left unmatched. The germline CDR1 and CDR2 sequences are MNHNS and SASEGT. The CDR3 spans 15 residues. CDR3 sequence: CASSEADRENSPLHF. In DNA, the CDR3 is TGTGCCAGCAGTGAAGCGGACAGGGAAAATTCACCCCTCCACTTT.

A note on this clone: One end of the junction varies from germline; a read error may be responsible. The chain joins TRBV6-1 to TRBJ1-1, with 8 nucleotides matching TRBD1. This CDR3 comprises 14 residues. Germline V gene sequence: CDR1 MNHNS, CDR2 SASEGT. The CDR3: CASSEGGQDTEAFF. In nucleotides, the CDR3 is TGTGCCAGCAGCGAAGGGGGACAGGACACTGAAGCTTTCTTT.

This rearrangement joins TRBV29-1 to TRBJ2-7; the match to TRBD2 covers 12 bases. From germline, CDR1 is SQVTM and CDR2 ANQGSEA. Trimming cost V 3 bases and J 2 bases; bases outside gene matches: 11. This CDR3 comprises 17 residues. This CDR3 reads CSVEGQLLAGGPYEQYF. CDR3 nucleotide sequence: TGCAGCGTTGAGGGCCAATTGCTAGCGGGAGGGCCCTACGAGCAGTACTTC.

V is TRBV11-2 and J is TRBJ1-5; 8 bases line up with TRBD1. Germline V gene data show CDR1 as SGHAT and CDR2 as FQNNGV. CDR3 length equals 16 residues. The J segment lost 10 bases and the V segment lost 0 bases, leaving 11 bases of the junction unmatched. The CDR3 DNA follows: TGTGCCAGCAGCTTAGATATCGGGACAGGTTCTATTCCCCAGCATTTT. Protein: CASSLDIGTGSIPQHF.

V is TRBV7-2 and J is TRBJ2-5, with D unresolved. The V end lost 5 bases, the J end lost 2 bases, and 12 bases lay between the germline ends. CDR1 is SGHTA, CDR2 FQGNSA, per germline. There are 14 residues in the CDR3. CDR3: CASSTTAFQETQYF. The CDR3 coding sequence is TGTGCCAGCAGCACAACCGCCTTTCAAGAGACCCAGTACTTC.

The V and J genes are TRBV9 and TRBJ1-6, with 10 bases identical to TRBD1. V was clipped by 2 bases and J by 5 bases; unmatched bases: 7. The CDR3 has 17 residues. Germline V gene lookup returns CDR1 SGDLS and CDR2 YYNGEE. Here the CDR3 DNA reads TGTGCCAGCAGCGTCGGGACAGGGGCTTTAAATAATTCACCCCTCCACTTT. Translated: CASSVGTGALNNSPLHF.

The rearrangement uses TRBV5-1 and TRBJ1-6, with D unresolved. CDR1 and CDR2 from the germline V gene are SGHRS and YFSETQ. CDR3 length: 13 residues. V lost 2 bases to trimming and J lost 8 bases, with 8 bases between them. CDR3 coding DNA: TGCGCCAGCAGCTTTGGGAGTGATTCACCCCTCCACTTT. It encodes CASSFGSDSPLHF.

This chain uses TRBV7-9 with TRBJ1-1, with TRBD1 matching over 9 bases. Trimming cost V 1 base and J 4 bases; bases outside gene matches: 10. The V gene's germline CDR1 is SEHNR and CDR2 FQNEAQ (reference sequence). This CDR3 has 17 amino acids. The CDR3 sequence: CASSLEGQGFFPTEAFF. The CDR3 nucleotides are TGTGCCAGCAGCTTAGAGGGACAGGGCTTTTTCCCCACTGAAGCTTTCTTT.

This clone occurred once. CDR3 region: CASSLAVAGVHEQYF. In DNA form, the CDR3 reads TGTGCCAGCAGCTTGGCCGTAGCGGGAGTCCACGAGCAGTACTTC. The chain carries TRBV5-4 and TRBJ2-7, with 9 bases fitting TRBD2. Per the germline V gene, CDR1 is SGHNT and CDR2 is YYREEE (reference sequence). V shed 0 bases, J shed 5 bases, and the junction held 6 bases outside the gene matches. The CDR3 has 15 amino acids.

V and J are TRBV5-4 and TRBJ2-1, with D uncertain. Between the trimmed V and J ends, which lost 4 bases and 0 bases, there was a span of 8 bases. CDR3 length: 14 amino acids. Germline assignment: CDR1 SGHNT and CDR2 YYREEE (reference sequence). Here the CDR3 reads CASSLRTSYNEQFF. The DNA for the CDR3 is TGTGCCAGCAGCCTGCGAACCTCCTACAATGAGCAGTTCTTC.

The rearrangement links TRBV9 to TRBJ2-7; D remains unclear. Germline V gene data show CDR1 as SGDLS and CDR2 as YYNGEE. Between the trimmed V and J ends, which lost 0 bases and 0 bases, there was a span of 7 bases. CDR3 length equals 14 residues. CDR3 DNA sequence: TGTGCCAGCAGCGTAGACCCGGTCTCCTACGAGCAGTACTTC. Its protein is CASSVDPVSYEQYF.

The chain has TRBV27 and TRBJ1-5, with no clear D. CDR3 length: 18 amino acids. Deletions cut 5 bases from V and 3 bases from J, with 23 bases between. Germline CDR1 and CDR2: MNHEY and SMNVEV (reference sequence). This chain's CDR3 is CASSPVPFSNAYNQPQHF. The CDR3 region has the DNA TGTGCCAGCAGTCCGGTCCCTTTTTCGAACGCTTACAATCAGCCCCAGCATTTT.

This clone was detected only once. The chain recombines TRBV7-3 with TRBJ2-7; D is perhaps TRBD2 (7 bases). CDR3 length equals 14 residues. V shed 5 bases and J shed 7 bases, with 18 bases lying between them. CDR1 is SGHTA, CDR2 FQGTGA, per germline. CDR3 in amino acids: CASSIQGSGGEQYF. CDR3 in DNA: TGTGCCAGCAGCATTCAGGGGTCGGGAGGAGAGCAGTACTTC.